The 22 T cell receptor beta chains below all came from one sample that was sequenced in a study of blood T cell repertoires in COVID-19. Repertoires were generated with immunoSEQ multiplex PCR, while TCRdb's copy carries only in-frame clones and drops some. The sample shows about 230,000 clones, just under 90% of them seen only once. The specimen sequenced was PBMCs or T cells enriched from blood (not recorded which). These receptors all stem from a woman under 40 with acute COVID-19.

The table lists this clone with a count of one. The chain combines TRBV6-2 or TRBV6-3 with TRBJ2-5; 9 positions agree with TRBD1. V gave up 6 bases and J gave up 4 bases; unmatched junction bases: 9. Germline assignment: CDR1 MNHEY and CDR2 SVGEGT. There are 15 residues in the CDR3. DNA of the CDR3: TGTGCCAGCAGCCAACAGGGGGCGAACGGAGAGACCCAGTACTTC. As protein: CASSQQGANGETQYF.

This clone appeared once. CDR3 nucleotides: TGTGCCAGCTCACCACCGCCGGCCGGGTACACTGAAGCTTTCTTT. Its protein is CASSPPPAGYTEAFF. The chain combines TRBV18 with TRBJ1-1; D unresolved. CDR1 is KGHSH and CDR2 is LQKENI in the germline V gene. The CDR3 runs 15 residues. The V gene lost 0 bases and the J gene lost 3 bases, with 11 bases spanning the gap.

The CDR3 DNA reads TGTGCCAGTAGTGTCTCGGGGGGGATTCAGTACTTC. Translated, it gives CASSVSGGIQYF. The genes are TRBV19 and TRBJ2-4, with 8 bases aligning to TRBD2. J gave up 10 bases and V 5 bases, and 4 bases lay outside the gene matches. The CDR3 has 12 amino acids. Germline V CDR1 and CDR2: LNHDA, SQIVND (reference sequence).

V and J are TRBV23-1 and TRBJ1-1, with 8 nucleotides matching TRBD1. TRBV23-1 is reported as an ORF; its role is uncertain. The CDR3 sequence is 15 residues long. J gave up 4 bases and V 3 bases, and 7 bases lay outside the gene matches. The chain's CDR3 is CASSHNTQGATEAFF. DNA of the CDR3: TGCGCCAGCAGTCATAACACCCAGGGGGCCACTGAAGCTTTCTTT.

The V gene is TRBV5-1, the J gene TRBJ2-2; perhaps TRBD2 as D (6 bases). Trimming removed 0 bases at V and 3 bases at J, with 9 bases between. Germline-derived CDR1 and CDR2 are SGHRS and YFSETQ. The CDR3 loop spans 15 amino acids. As DNA, the CDR3 is TGCGCCAGCAGCTTGGTGGAGGGGTACACCGGGGAGCTGTTTTTT. Residues: CASSLVEGYTGELFF.

This chain joins TRBV12-3 or TRBV12-4 and TRBJ1-2, with D uncertain. Between the trimmed V and J ends, which lost 6 bases and 4 bases, there was a span of 12 bases. The CDR3 covers 13 residues. The CDR3 DNA follows: TGTGCCAGCAGCCACCGGGAGCTCTATGGCTACACCTTC. It codes for CASSHRELYGYTF.

As for this clone: One junction end does not reproduce the germline sequence, and a read error may be involved. The V call is TRBV7-8, the J call TRBJ2-1, with 10 bases lining up with TRBD2. Looked up from germline, CDR1 is SGHVS and CDR2 is FQNEAQ. The CDR3 sequence is 14 residues long. The CDR3: CASTLRAGGPGQFF. The CDR3 DNA sequence: TGTGCCAGCACCTTACGAGCGGGGGGGCCAGGGCAGTTCTTC.

The chain recombines TRBV4-1 with TRBJ2-7; weak D call: TRBD1 (5 bases). The CDR3 totals 16 residues. The V end lost 3 bases, the J end lost 5 bases, and 20 bases lay between the germline ends. Germline assignment: CDR1 MGHRA and CDR2 YSYEKL. The DNA for the CDR3 is TGCGCCAGCAGCCAGGCCCCACAGGTTCCTCCCGACGAGCAGTACTTC. This sequence encodes CASSQAPQVPPDEQYF.

The rearrangement joins TRBV5-6 to TRBJ1-2; 7 bases line up with TRBD1. Trimming removed 3 bases from V and 2 bases from J; junction bases left unmatched: 1. CDR3 length equals 13 residues. The germline V gene has CDR1 SGHDT and CDR2 YYEEEE. The CDR3 sequence is CASSSGGNYGYTF. In DNA, the CDR3 is TGTGCCAGCAGCTCAGGGGGGAACTATGGCTACACCTTC. Full variable domain (outside the CDR3, taken from reference TRBV5-6 and TRBJ1-2): DAGVTQSPTHLIKTRGQQVTLRCSPKSGHDTVSWYQQALGQGPQFIFQYYEEEERQRGNFPDRFSGHQFPNYSSELNVNALLLGDSALYLCASSSGGNYGYTFGSGTRLTVV.

The chain is built from TRBV3-1 (or the pseudogene TRBV3-2) and TRBJ2-1, with D tentatively TRBD1 (6 bases). The CDR3 has 15 residues. From germline, CDR1 is LGHDT and CDR2 YNNKEL (reference sequence). V was cut by 1 base and J by 6 bases, with 13 bases left in between. The CDR3 is CASSQGFRGGNEQFF. The CDR3 nucleotides read TGTGCCAGCAGCCAAGGTTTTAGAGGGGGCAATGAGCAGTTCTTC.

V gene TRBV2 combines with J gene TRBJ2-1; weak D call: TRBD1 (6 bases). Trimming pared 11 bases from V and 5 bases from J, leaving 16 bases between. Germline-derived CDR1 and CDR2 are SNHLY and FYNNEI. The CDR3 has 13 residues. The CDR3 region is CAGNRAVDNEQFF. The DNA for the CDR3 is TGTGCCGGTAACAGGGCTGTAGACAATGAGCAGTTCTTC.

The chain is built from TRBV12-3 or TRBV12-4 and TRBJ1-1; unclear D gene. V shed 2 bases and J shed 4 bases, with 8 bases lying between them. The CDR3 has 13 residues. The CDR3, as DNA: TGTGCCAGCAGTTTATCCTGGAGCACTGAAGCTTTCTTT. Protein sequence: CASSLSWSTEAFF.

The chain links TRBV7-2 to TRBJ1-1, with 7 positions matching TRBD1. Trimming cost V 2 bases and J 0 bases; bases outside gene matches: 3. This CDR3 region has 15 residues. Germline CDR1 is SGHTA and CDR2 is FQGNSA. In DNA, the CDR3 is TGTGCCAGCAGCTTAACAGGGGAGATGAACACTGAAGCTTTCTTT. This codes for CASSLTGEMNTEAFF.

V and J are TRBV20-1 and TRBJ2-7; D unclear. Deletions cut 6 bases from V and 0 bases from J, with 6 bases between. Germline V gene sequence: CDR1 DFQATT, CDR2 SNEGSKA (reference sequence). This CDR3 contains 11 residues. The CDR3 DNA follows: TGCAGTGCCAAGAGCTCCTACGAGCAGTACTTC. Protein sequence: CSAKSSYEQYF.

The rearrangement links TRBV27 to TRBJ2-7, with D perhaps matching TRBD1 (5 bases). Germline V gene lookup returns CDR1 MNHEY and CDR2 SMNVEV (reference sequence). V lost 5 bases and J 4 bases, leaving 6 bases between the germline ends. The CDR3 totals 11 residues. For the CDR3, the DNA is TGTGCCAGCAGTGACAGATACGAGCAGTACTTC. It encodes CASSDRYEQYF.

J is TRBJ2-3 and V is TRBV30, with TRBD2 matching over 10 bases. The ends lost 1 base at V and 4 bases at J; junction bases unmatched: 2. There are 14 residues in the CDR3. Germline values: CDR1 GTSNPN, CDR2 SVGIG (reference sequence). The CDR3 protein is CAWSAAGGPDTQYF. The CDR3 bases are TGTGCCTGGAGTGCAGCGGGGGGGCCAGATACGCAGTATTTT.

The chain combines TRBV2 with TRBJ1-1; TRBD1 is a possible D gene (6 bases). The CDR3 has 13 amino acids. Germline CDR1 SNHLY, CDR2 FYNNEI. The V and J ends lost 8 bases and 1 base respectively, with 11 bases between them. CDR3 bases: TGTGCCAGCTCGACGGACAGGAACACTGAAGCTTTCTTT. This gives the protein CASSTDRNTEAFF. Drawing the rest from reference TRBV2 and TRBJ1-1, the complete variable domain is EPEVTQTPSHQVTQMGQEVILRCVPISNHLYFYWYRQILGQKVEFLVSFYNNEISEKSEIFDDQFSVERPDGSNFTLKIRSTKLEDSAMYFCASSTDRNTEAFFGQGTRLTVV.

This rearrangement joins TRBV25-1 to TRBJ1-2; 7 nucleotides line up with TRBD1. The CDR3 totals 13 residues. Losses at the gene ends were 6 bases for V and 2 bases for J; bases not matched to a gene: 3. The germline V gene has CDR1 MGHDK and CDR2 SYGVNS. CDR3 in DNA: TGTGCCAGCAGCAGGACAGGAAACTATGGCTACACCTTC. Its translation is CASSRTGNYGYTF.

The V gene is TRBV7-9, the J gene TRBJ1-2; weak D call: TRBD1 (6 bases). The germline V gene has CDR1 SEHNR and CDR2 FQNEAQ (reference sequence). The CDR3 is 15 amino acids. The ends were cut back, 8 bases at V and 2 bases at J, with 18 bases in the middle. CDR3 coding DNA: TGTGCCAGCTGGGGGCTGAGTCGAGGAAACTATGGCTACACCTTC. It specifies CASWGLSRGNYGYTF.

The rearrangement joins TRBV6-2 or TRBV6-3 to TRBJ1-3; D is ambiguous. The V gene lost 2 bases and the J gene lost 2 bases, with 7 bases spanning the gap. CDR1 is MNHEY, CDR2 SVGEGT, per germline. The CDR3 length is 14 residues. CDR3 nucleotide sequence: TGTGCCAGCAGTTACCCCTCTACTGGAAACACCATATATTTT. The encoded protein is CASSYPSTGNTIYF.

The genes are TRBV7-8 and TRBJ1-2; 8 bases fit TRBD1. V shed 1 base, J shed 2 bases, and the junction held 3 bases outside the gene matches. The germline CDR1 and CDR2 sequences are SGHVS and FQNEAQ. The CDR3 runs to 15 residues. The CDR3 DNA follows: TGTGCCAGCAGCTTAGACCAGGGGGCGAACTATGGCTACACCTTC. Its protein product is CASSLDQGANYGYTF.

The chain is built from TRBV29-1 and TRBJ2-7; 9 nucleotides align to TRBD1. This CDR3 region has 13 residues. The J segment lost 5 bases and the V segment lost 1 base, leaving 3 bases of the junction unmatched. Germline CDR1 is SQVTM and CDR2 is ANQGSEA. The CDR3 nucleotides read TGCAGCGTTGAAGGGGACAGGGTCGACGAGCAGTACTTC. Its protein product is CSVEGDRVDEQYF.